A selection of T cell receptor beta chains follows, all from one sample in a study of blood T cell repertoires in COVID-19. Assay: immunoSEQ multiplex PCR; the TCRdb copy retains only in-frame clones and omits some. The data contain about 130,000 clones, 85% of them singletons. The sample comprised peripheral blood. These receptors came from an elderly woman with acute or convalescent COVID-19. CDR3s include the opening cysteine and the closing phenylalanine or tryptophan. The order of the fields is CDR3 protein, CDR3 DNA, clone size, D gene, J gene, V gene. The D gene is left open where the match is weak. Clone sizes are given selectively: once, few, many, or a class where the clone is expanded.

CDR3: CASSVTGVTDTQYF; DNA: TGTGCCAGCAGTGTAACAGGGGTTACGGATACGCAGTATTTT; size: .; D: TRBD1; J: TRBJ2-3; V: TRBV6-4
CDR3: CASSRTGASGFYEQYF; DNA: TGTGCCAGCAGTCGCACAGGGGCCTCTGGGTTCTACGAGCAGTACTTC; size: .; D: TRBD1; J: TRBJ2-7; V: TRBV27
CDR3: CASSLRDSYEQYF; DNA: TGTGCCAGCAGCCTCCGGGACAGTTACGAGCAGTACTTC; size: .; D: TRBD1; J: TRBJ2-7; V: TRBV3-1/TRBV3-2
CDR3: CASSQIAVRITEAFF; DNA: TGCGCCAGCAGCCAGATAGCTGTAAGGATCACTGAAGCTTTCTTT; size: .; D: .; J: TRBJ1-1; V: TRBV4-1
CDR3: CASSPHDPGLGEQFF; DNA: TGTGCCAGCTCACCCCATGACCCAGGGTTAGGTGAGCAGTTCTTC; size: .; D: .; J: TRBJ2-1; V: TRBV18
CDR3: CASSLAGGSNSPLHF; DNA: TGTGCCAGCAGCTTGGCAGGGGGCTCTAATTCACCCCTCCACTTT; size: few; D: TRBD1; J: TRBJ1-6; V: TRBV5-4
CDR3: CSASPGEVSQHF; DNA: TGCAGTGCTAGTCCAGGGGAAGTGTCCCAGCATTTT; size: .; D: .; J: TRBJ1-5; V: TRBV20-1
CDR3: CASSDKSTGTGELFF; DNA: TGCGCCAGCAGCGACAAATCGACAGGTACCGGGGAGCTGTTTTTT; size: .; D: .; J: TRBJ2-2; V: TRBV5-1
CDR3: CASSLYGGVSREQFF; DNA: TGTGCCAGCAGCCTATATGGGGGCGTTTCGCGGGAGCAGTTCTTC; size: many; D: .; J: TRBJ2-1; V: TRBV7-2
CDR3: CASSLLSGEATNEKLFF; DNA: TGTGCCAGCTCATTGTTGTCGGGGGAGGCAACTAATGAAAAACTGTTTTTT; size: .; D: .; J: TRBJ1-4; V: TRBV18
CDR3: CASSWGQGDGYTF; DNA: TGCGCCAGCAGCTGGGGACAGGGCGATGGCTACACCTTC; size: .; D: TRBD1; J: TRBJ1-2; V: TRBV5-1
CDR3: CASSYQPGAGRIYTF; DNA: TGTGCCAGCAGTTACCAGCCAGGGGCAGGCCGCATCTACACCTTC; size: .; D: .; J: TRBJ1-2; V: TRBV6-5
CDR3: CSASKQGPNTEAFF; DNA: TGCAGTGCTAGTAAGCAGGGCCCAAACACTGAAGCTTTCTTT; size: .; D: .; J: TRBJ1-1; V: TRBV20-1
CDR3: CASSRRGSPHPDTQYF; DNA: TGCGCCAGCAGCCGGAGGGGCAGCCCACACCCAGATACGCAGTATTTT; size: .; D: .; J: TRBJ2-3; V: TRBV4-3
CDR3: CASKKGQAYEQYF; DNA: TGTGCCAGCAAAAAGGGACAGGCCTACGAGCAGTACTTC; size: .; D: TRBD1; J: TRBJ2-7; V: TRBV6-5
CDR3: CASSPPGTSRHTGELFF; DNA: TGTGCCAGCTCACCTCCGGGGACTAGCAGGCACACCGGGGAGCTGTTTTTT; size: .; D: TRBD2; J: TRBJ2-2; V: TRBV18
CDR3: CASSEGQGRLNAEAFF; DNA: TGTGCCAGCAGTGAAGGACAGGGGCGACTGAACGCTGAAGCTTTCTTT; size: once; D: TRBD1; J: TRBJ1-1; V: TRBV2
CDR3: CASSLSGSPTDTQYF; DNA: TGTGCCAGCAGCTTATCGGGGAGCCCCACAGATACGCAGTATTTT; size: once; D: .; J: TRBJ2-3; V: TRBV7-2
CDR3: CASSETLTSGGLSTDTQYF; DNA: TGTGCCAGCAGCGAAACTTTGACTAGCGGGGGGCTGAGCACAGATACGCAGTATTTT; size: .; D: TRBD2; J: TRBJ2-3; V: TRBV7-2
CDR3: CASSVGTGDSNQPQHF; DNA: TGTGCCAGCAGCGTCGGGACAGGCGATAGCAATCAGCCCCAGCATTTT; size: once; D: TRBD1; J: TRBJ1-5; V: TRBV9
CDR3: CASTPGLTGELFF; DNA: TGTGCCAGCACGCCGGGTCTCACCGGGGAGCTGTTTTTT; size: .; D: .; J: TRBJ2-2; V: TRBV6-5
CDR3: CASSTDRGTEAFF; DNA: TGTGCCAGTAGTACTGACAGGGGCACTGAAGCTTTCTTT; size: .; D: TRBD1; J: TRBJ1-1; V: TRBV19
CDR3: CASSNSRSGGFYEQYF; DNA: TGTGCCAGCAGCAACTCCCGAAGCGGGGGGTTCTACGAGCAGTACTTC; size: .; D: .; J: TRBJ2-7; V: TRBV21-1
CDR3: CASSSRGFTDTQYF; DNA: TGTGCCAGCAGCTCGCGGGGGTTCACAGATACGCAGTATTTT; size: .; D: TRBD2; J: TRBJ2-3; V: TRBV7-9
CDR3: CASSELWGLTNEKLFF; DNA: TGTGCCAGCAGCGAACTCTGGGGGCTAACTAATGAAAAACTGTTTTTT; size: once; D: .; J: TRBJ1-4; V: TRBV7-9
CDR3: CASSRDRGSNQPQHF; DNA: TGTGCCAGCAGCCGGGACAGGGGTAGCAATCAGCCCCAGCATTTT; size: .; D: TRBD1; J: TRBJ1-5; V: TRBV2
CDR3: CSVQASTYYGYTF; DNA: TGCAGCGTCCAGGCCTCAACATACTATGGCTACACCTTC; size: .; D: .; J: TRBJ1-2; V: TRBV29-1
CDR3: CASSLAQGAGNTIYF; DNA: TGTGCCAGCAGCTTAGCGCAAGGGGCTGGAAACACCATATATTTT; size: .; D: .; J: TRBJ1-3; V: TRBV7-7
CDR3: CASSPLGREDTQYF; DNA: TGTGCCAGCAGCCCCTTGGGCCGGGAAGATACGCAGTATTTT; size: few; D: .; J: TRBJ2-3; V: TRBV14
CDR3: CSVAGSTGVSGYTF; DNA: TGCAGCGTTGCCGGGTCGACAGGGGTTAGTGGCTACACCTTC; size: .; D: TRBD1; J: TRBJ1-2; V: TRBV29-1
CDR3: CASSVHQGDYTEAFF; DNA: TGTGCTAGCAGCGTACATCAGGGCGACTACACTGAAGCTTTCTTT; size: once; D: .; J: TRBJ1-1; V: TRBV9
CDR3: CASTLGEGSQGQHF; DNA: TGTGCCAGCACCCTTGGGGAGGGTTCCCAGGGCCAGCATTTT; size: .; D: .; J: TRBJ1-5; V: TRBV7-8
CDR3: CASSQVASGNQPQHF; DNA: TGTGCCAGCAGCCAAGTCGCGTCGGGCAATCAGCCCCAGCATTTT; size: .; D: .; J: TRBJ1-5; V: TRBV3-1/TRBV3-2
CDR3: CASSQTGEETQYF; DNA: TGTGCCAGCAGTCAGACAGGGGAAGAGACCCAGTACTTC; size: .; D: TRBD1; J: TRBJ2-5; V: TRBV4-2
CDR3: CASSGTGHGKVSPLHF; DNA: TGTGCCAGCAGCGGCACAGGGCACGGTAAAGTTTCACCCCTCCACTTT; size: .; D: .; J: TRBJ1-6; V: TRBV9
CDR3: CASSVTPSLFNEQFF; DNA: TGTGCCAGCAGCGTAACGCCTAGCCTATTTAATGAGCAGTTCTTC; size: .; D: .; J: TRBJ2-1; V: TRBV9
CDR3: CASSLGGNTIYF; DNA: TGTGCCAGCAGCCTAGGTGGAAACACCATATATTTT; size: .; D: .; J: TRBJ1-3; V: TRBV5-4
CDR3: CASSQDIRGRARFGYTF; DNA: TGCGCCAGCAGCCAAGATATTAGGGGAAGGGCCCGATTTGGCTACACCTTC; size: .; D: .; J: TRBJ1-2; V: TRBV4-3
CDR3: CASSLVQGFGSGELFF; DNA: TGCGCCAGCAGCTTGGTTCAGGGTTTTGGGTCCGGGGAGCTGTTTTTT; size: .; D: .; J: TRBJ2-2; V: TRBV5-1